The rows below give T cell receptor beta chains drawn from one sample of a study of blood T cells in healthy people across ages. One entry per CDR3 protein, called by TCRdb with MiXCR from the 5' RACE reads. The table lists approximately 820,000 distinct CDR3 sequences, 40% to 50% of them singletons. Sequencing input: blood. Receptors originate from a man in his sixties in good health. CDR3s include the opening cysteine and the closing phenylalanine or tryptophan. The D gene is left open where the match is weak. Size tells how often a clone was seen (once, few, many) or the class of an expanded clone, and some rows leave it out.

J | V | size | D | DNA | CDR3
TRBJ1-2 | TRBV20-1 | - | - | TGCAGTGCCCAAGAGCGGAAGGATAACTATGGCTACACCTTC | CSAQERKDNYGYTF
TRBJ2-5 | TRBV5-6 | - | - | TGTGCCAGCAGCTTGTATGCGGGGAACCAAGAGACCCAGTACTTC | CASSLYAGNQETQYF
TRBJ2-2 | TRBV12-3/TRBV12-4 | once | TRBD1 | TGTGCCAGCAACGGAGGGACAGGGAGATCCTTGTCCGGGGAGCTGTTTTTT | CASNGGTGRSLSGELFF
TRBJ1-6 | TRBV20-1 | - | TRBD1 | TGCAGTGCTAGAAAGACAGGGGGCGATTCACCCCTCCACTTT | CSARKTGGDSPLHF
TRBJ1-2 | TRBV5-6 | few | - | TGTGCCAGCAGCCCAACCGGCCGACGGAACGACTATGGCTACACCTTC | CASSPTGRRNDYGYTF
TRBJ2-7 | TRBV6-6 | - | - | TGTGCCAGCAGACGGGACCCAAGCTCCTACGAGCAGTACTTC | CASRRDPSSYEQYF
TRBJ2-5 | TRBV18 | few | TRBD2 | TGTGCCAGCTCAAAGACTAGCGGTCAAGAGACCCAGTACTTC | CASSKTSGQETQYF
TRBJ2-3 | TRBV7-2 | - | - | TGTGCCAGCAGCTTGGCGGGTAAGGCAGATACGCAGTATTTT | CASSLAGKADTQYF
TRBJ1-6 | TRBV21-1 | - | - | TGTGCCAGCAGCAAAGACTGGACAGGGGTCAAGTCACCCCTCCACTTT | CASSKDWTGVKSPLHF
TRBJ2-7 | TRBV6-6 | - | TRBD2 | TGTGCCAGCAGCGCACTAGCGGGGTTCTACGAGCAGTACTTC | CASSALAGFYEQYF
TRBJ2-7 | TRBV7-6 | - | - | TGTGCCAGCAGCTTAACAGGGTCCAACGAGCAGTACTTC | CASSLTGSNEQYF
TRBJ2-4 | TRBV7-2 | few | - | TGTGCCAGCAGCCCTACTATTGGGAGGAACATTCAGTACTTC | CASSPTIGRNIQYF
TRBJ2-1 | TRBV20-1 | few | - | TGCAGTGCTTCGATAGGGGCCTTAGGGTATGAGCAGTTCTTC | CSASIGALGYEQFF
TRBJ2-5 | TRBV25-1 | - | - | TGTGCCACTCGAGCCCCGGCCCTGGAGACCCAGTACTTC | CATRAPALETQYF
TRBJ1-1 | TRBV9 | - | - | TGTGCCAGCAGCGTAGTCGTAATGGGGGCCGGGAACACTGAAGCTTTCTTT | CASSVVVMGAGNTEAFF
TRBJ1-2 | TRBV4-3 | few | - | TGCGCCAGCAGCCAAGATTCCCAGGGGCAGTATGGCTACACCTTC | CASSQDSQGQYGYTF
TRBJ2-1 | TRBV7-2 | - | - | TGTGCCAGCAGCTTAGAGTCCATCAATGAGCAGTTCTTC | CASSLESINEQFF
TRBJ1-4 | TRBV5-1 | - | TRBD1 | TGCGCCAGCAGCCCCGAGACAGGGCTCAGTGAAAAACTGTTTTTT | CASSPETGLSEKLFF
TRBJ2-4 | TRBV7-2 | few | - | TGTGCCAGCAGCCCCTCGGCCGGTTACATTCAGTACTTC | CASSPSAGYIQYF
TRBJ1-2 | TRBV7-9 | many | TRBD1 | TGTGCCAGCAGCCGGACAGGGTCGGACTATGGCTACACCTTC | CASSRTGSDYGYTF
TRBJ1-2 | TRBV7-9 | - | TRBD1 | TGTGCCAGCAGCCCCGGCCCGGACAGGTCCGTTCGGGACTATGGCTACACCTTC | CASSPGPDRSVRDYGYTF
TRBJ1-2 | TRBV4-1 | few | - | TGCGCCAGCAGCCAAGCATTGGCCCCGCCTAGCTATGGCTACACCTTC | CASSQALAPPSYGYTF
TRBJ2-1 | TRBV6-2/TRBV6-3 | few | TRBD2 | TGTGCCAGCAGTTACTCCCCAGCGGGGGGTATTTACAATGAGCAGTTCTTC | CASSYSPAGGIYNEQFF
TRBJ2-7 | TRBV12-3/TRBV12-4 | - | TRBD1 | TGTGCCAGCAGCCGAGACAGGGGGCCGGGAGAGCAGTACTTC | CASSRDRGPGEQYF
TRBJ1-5 | TRBV28 | once | TRBD1 | TGTGCCAGCAGTCCCTCCGGACAGGGATGGAATCAGCCCCAGCATTTT | CASSPSGQGWNQPQHF
TRBJ1-5 | TRBV28 | few | TRBD1 | TGTGCCGTCTCCCTGAGGGGACAGGGAAATCAGCCCCAGCATTTT | CAVSLRGQGNQPQHF
TRBJ2-3 | TRBV12-3/TRBV12-4 | - | - | TGTGCCAGCAGTACTTGGGGCAGGGTAACAGATACGCAGTATTTT | CASSTWGRVTDTQYF
TRBJ1-1 | TRBV12-3/TRBV12-4 | - | TRBD1 | TGTGCCAGCAGTTCGTCCGGGACAGGGTCTCCGAAAGCTTTCTTT | CASSSSGTGSPKAFF
TRBJ2-1 | TRBV7-6 | - | TRBD1 | TGTGCCAGCAGCTCCCTGGACAGGGTGTACAATGAGCAGTTCTTC | CASSSLDRVYNEQFF
TRBJ1-6 | TRBV20-1 | - | - | TGCAGTGCTAGAGATGTTGGTCGGAGTAATTCACCCCTCCACTTT | CSARDVGRSNSPLHF
TRBJ2-7 | TRBV27 | - | - | TGTGCCAGCGCAGGACGTGGGGCCTACGAGCAGTACTTC | CASAGRGAYEQYF
TRBJ2-5 | TRBV20-1 | few | TRBD2 | TGCAGTGCTAGTGCGACTAGCGGGGGGGCCAGGGAGACCCAGTACTTC | CSASATSGGARETQYF
TRBJ1-1 | TRBV29-1 | few | - | TGCAGCGGGATTAGAACCAAGAACACTGAAGCTTTCTTT | CSGIRTKNTEAFF
TRBJ1-6 | TRBV10-3 | - | - | TGTGCCATCAGTGGATCCGGGACGCTGAATTCACCCCTCCACTTT | CAISGSGTLNSPLHF
TRBJ1-2 | TRBV29-1 | many | - | TGCAGCGTTGAAGGTAGCACCGGCTATGGCTACACCTTC | CSVEGSTGYGYTF
TRBJ2-3 | TRBV3-1 | - | TRBD2 | TGTGCCAGCAGCCGACGGACTAGCGGGGGAAGGACAGATACGCAGTATTTT | CASSRRTSGGRTDTQYF
TRBJ2-5 | TRBV3-1 | - | TRBD2 | TGTGCCAGCAGCCAAGGCGGCGGGGGGCTATACAATGAGCAGTACTTC | CASSQGGGGLYNEQYF
TRBJ1-1 | TRBV27 | - | - | TGTGCCAGCAGGAGAGGGGGACTGAACACTGAAGCTTTCTTT | CASRRGGLNTEAFF
TRBJ2-7 | TRBV12-3/TRBV12-4 | few | - | TGTGCCAGCAGGTGGAATAACGAGCAGTACTTC | CASRWNNEQYF
TRBJ1-5 | TRBV12-3/TRBV12-4 | few | - | TGTGCCAGCAGTTTATCCCCCCGGTTTGGACAAATCCTTGATAGCAATCAGCCCCAGCATTTT | CASSLSPRFGQILDSNQPQHF
TRBJ2-7 | TRBV10-1 | - | - | TGCGCCAGCAGTGAGTCAGTAGCTGAATCCTACAATGAGCAGTACTTC | CASSESVAESYNEQYF
TRBJ2-7 | TRBV12-3/TRBV12-4 | - | - | TGTGCCAGCAACCTTTATGGGTCAGGCGACGAGCACTACTTC | CASNLYGSGDEHYF
TRBJ2-4 | TRBV11-2 | - | - | TGTGCCAGCAGCCTAGGGCCGATAATGAAAGGCGGGCAGTACTTC | CASSLGPIMKGGQYF
TRBJ2-7 | TRBV7-9 | few | TRBD2 | TGTGCCAGCAGACAGACTAGCGGGGGGGGCGAGCAGTACTTC | CASRQTSGGGEQYF
TRBJ1-6 | TRBV7-2 | - | - | TGTGCCAGCAGCTTAGAGGGGGGCATATCTAATTCACCCCTCCACTTT | CASSLEGGISNSPLHF
TRBJ2-1 | TRBV4-3 | few | TRBD1 | TGCGCCAGCAGCCAAAGGACAGGGAGAGATGAGCAGTTCTTC | CASSQRTGRDEQFF
TRBJ2-6 | TRBV20-1 | many | - | TGCAGTGCTAGTGGCAAATTCTCTGGGGCCAACGTCCTGACTTTC | CSASGKFSGANVLTF
TRBJ2-1 | TRBV20-1 | - | TRBD1 | TGCAGTGCTAAAGGGGGCCTCTCCTACAATGAGCAGTTCTTC | CSAKGGLSYNEQFF
TRBJ2-1 | TRBV10-3 | - | TRBD2 | TGTGCCATCAGGGGGACTAGCGGGGGGGCCTTGCGAAATGAGCAGTTCTTC | CAIRGTSGGALRNEQFF
TRBJ2-7 | TRBV6-2/TRBV6-3 | - | TRBD1 | TGTGCCAGCAATGGACAGGGGATTTACGAGCAGTACTTC | CASNGQGIYEQYF
TRBJ2-1 | TRBV27 | few | TRBD1 | TGTGCCAGCAGCCACCGGGACAGGGCTTACGGTGAGCAGTTCTTC | CASSHRDRAYGEQFF
TRBJ2-1 | TRBV29-1 | many | - | TGCAGCGTTGAACCCCCAGGGAACCAATACAATGAGCAGTTCTTC | CSVEPPGNQYNEQFF
TRBJ2-7 | TRBV7-2 | many | - | TGTGCCAGCAGCTTGGCGGACGCGCGACGCTCCTACGAGCAGTACTTC | CASSLADARRSYEQYF
TRBJ2-6 | TRBV28 | few | - | TGTGCCAGCAGTTTAGTAGGGCTCGGCAACGTCCTGACTTTC | CASSLVGLGNVLTF
TRBJ2-3 | TRBV5-1 | - | TRBD1 | TGCGCCAGCAGCCCTCGGACAGGGAGGAATCAGCCCCAGTATTTT | CASSPRTGRNQPQYF
TRBJ1-2 | TRBV9 | many | - | TGTGCCAGCAGCGTAGGGACAGCCTATGGCTACACCTTC | CASSVGTAYGYTF
TRBJ1-4 | TRBV30 | once | - | TGTGCCTGGAACCAGGAAATAACTAATGAAAAACTGTTTTTT | CAWNQEITNEKLFF